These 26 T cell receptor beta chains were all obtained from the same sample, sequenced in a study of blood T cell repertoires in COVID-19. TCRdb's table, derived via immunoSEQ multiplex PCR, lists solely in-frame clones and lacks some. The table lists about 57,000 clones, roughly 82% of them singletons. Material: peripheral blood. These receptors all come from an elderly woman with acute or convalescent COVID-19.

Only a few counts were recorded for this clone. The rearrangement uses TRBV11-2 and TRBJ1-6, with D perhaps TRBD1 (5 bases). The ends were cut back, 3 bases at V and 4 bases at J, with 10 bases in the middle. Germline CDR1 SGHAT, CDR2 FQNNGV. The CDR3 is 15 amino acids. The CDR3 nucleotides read TGTGCCAGCAGCTTCGGGGGGGGGTATAATTCACCCCTCCACTTT. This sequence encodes CASSFGGGYNSPLHF.

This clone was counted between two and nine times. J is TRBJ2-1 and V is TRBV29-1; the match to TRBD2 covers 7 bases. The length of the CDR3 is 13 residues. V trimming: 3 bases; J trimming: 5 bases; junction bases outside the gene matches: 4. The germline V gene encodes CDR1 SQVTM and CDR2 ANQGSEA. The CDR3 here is CSVDSGIHNEQFF. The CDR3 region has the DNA TGCAGCGTTGACAGCGGGATCCACAATGAGCAGTTCTTC.

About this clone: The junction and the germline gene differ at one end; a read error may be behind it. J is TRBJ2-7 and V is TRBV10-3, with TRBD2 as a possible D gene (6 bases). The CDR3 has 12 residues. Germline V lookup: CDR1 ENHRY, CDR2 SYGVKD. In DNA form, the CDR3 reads TGTGCCAACAGTCGGGGAGGCTACGAGCAGTACTTC. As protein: CANSRGGYEQYF.

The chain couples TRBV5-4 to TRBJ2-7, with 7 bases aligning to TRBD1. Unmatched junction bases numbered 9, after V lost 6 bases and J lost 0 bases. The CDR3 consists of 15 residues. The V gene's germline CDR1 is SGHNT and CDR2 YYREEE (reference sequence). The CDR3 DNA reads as TGTGCCAGCACCCAGCCGGGACAGAGCTCCTACGAGCAGTACTTC. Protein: CASTQPGQSSYEQYF.

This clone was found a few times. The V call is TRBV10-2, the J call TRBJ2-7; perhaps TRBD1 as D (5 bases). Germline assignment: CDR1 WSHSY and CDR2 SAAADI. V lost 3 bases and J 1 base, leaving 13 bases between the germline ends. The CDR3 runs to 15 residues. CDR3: CASSESSGLSYEQYF. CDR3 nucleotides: TGCGCCAGCAGTGAATCGTCAGGGCTTTCCTACGAGCAGTACTTC.

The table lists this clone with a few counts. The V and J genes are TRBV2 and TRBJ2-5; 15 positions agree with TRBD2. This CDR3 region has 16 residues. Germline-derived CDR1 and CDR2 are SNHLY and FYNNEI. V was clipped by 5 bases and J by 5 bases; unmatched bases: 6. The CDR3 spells CASSTGGTSGGETQYF. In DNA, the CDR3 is TGTGCCAGCAGTACCGGCGGGACTAGCGGGGGGGAGACCCAGTACTTC.

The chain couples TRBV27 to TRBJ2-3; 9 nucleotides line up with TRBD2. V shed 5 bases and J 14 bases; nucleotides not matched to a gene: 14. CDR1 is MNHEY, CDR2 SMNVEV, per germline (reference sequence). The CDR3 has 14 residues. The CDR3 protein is CASSTNPLGLAGYF. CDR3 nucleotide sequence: TGTGCCAGCAGTACTAACCCCTTGGGACTAGCCGGGTATTTT.

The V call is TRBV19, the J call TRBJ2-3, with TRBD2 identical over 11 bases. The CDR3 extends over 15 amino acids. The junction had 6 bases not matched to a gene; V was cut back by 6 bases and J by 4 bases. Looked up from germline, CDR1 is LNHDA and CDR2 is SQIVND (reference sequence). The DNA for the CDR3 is TGTGCCAGTAGCTTGACTAGCGGGGCGGCAGATACGCAGTATTTT. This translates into CASSLTSGAADTQYF.

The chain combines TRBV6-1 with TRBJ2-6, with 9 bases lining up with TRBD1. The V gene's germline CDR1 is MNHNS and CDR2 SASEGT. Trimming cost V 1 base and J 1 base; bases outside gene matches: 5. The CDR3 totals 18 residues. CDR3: CASSEVGTGLSGANVLTF. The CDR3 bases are TGTGCCAGCAGTGAAGTTGGGACAGGGCTATCTGGGGCCAACGTCCTGACTTTC.

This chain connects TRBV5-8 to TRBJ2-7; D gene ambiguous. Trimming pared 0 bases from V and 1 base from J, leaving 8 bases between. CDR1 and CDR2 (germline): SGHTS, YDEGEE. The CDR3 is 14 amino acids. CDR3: CASSLGPPSYEQYF. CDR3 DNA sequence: TGTGCCAGCAGCTTGGGGCCCCCGTCCTACGAGCAGTACTTC.

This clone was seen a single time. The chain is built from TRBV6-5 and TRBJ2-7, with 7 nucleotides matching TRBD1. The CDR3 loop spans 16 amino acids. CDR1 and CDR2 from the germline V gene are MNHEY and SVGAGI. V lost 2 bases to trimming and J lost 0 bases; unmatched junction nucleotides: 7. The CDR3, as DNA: TGTGCCAGCAGTTACAGGACAGGAAGGAGCTCCTACGAGCAGTACTTC. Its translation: CASSYRTGRSSYEQYF.

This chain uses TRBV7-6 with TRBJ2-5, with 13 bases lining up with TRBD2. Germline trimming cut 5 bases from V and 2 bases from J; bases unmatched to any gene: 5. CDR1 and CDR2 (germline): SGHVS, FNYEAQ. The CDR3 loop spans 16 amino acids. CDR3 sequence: CASSIQTSGGQETQYF. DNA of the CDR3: TGTGCCAGCAGCATCCAGACTAGCGGGGGGCAAGAGACCCAGTACTTC. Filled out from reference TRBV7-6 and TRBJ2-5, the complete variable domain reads GAGVSQSPRYKVTKRGQDVALRCDPISGHVSLYWYRQALGQGPEFLTYFNYEAQQDKSGLPNDRFSAERPEGSISTLTIQRTEQRDSAMYRCASSIQTSGGQETQYFGPGTRLLVL.

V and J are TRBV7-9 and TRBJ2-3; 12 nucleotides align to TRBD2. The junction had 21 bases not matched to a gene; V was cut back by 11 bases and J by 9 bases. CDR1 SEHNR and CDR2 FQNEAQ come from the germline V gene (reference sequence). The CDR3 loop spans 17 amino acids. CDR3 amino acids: CAAATSGPTSGGATQYF. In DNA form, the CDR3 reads TGTGCCGCCGCCACATCGGGACCGACTAGCGGGGGCGCCACGCAGTATTTT. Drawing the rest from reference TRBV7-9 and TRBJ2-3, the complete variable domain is DTGVSQNPRHKITKRGQNVTFRCDPISEHNRLYWYRQTLGQGPEFLTYFQNEAQLEKSRLLSDRFSAERPKGSFSTLEIQRTEQGDSAMYLCAAATSGPTSGGATQYFGPGTRLTVL.

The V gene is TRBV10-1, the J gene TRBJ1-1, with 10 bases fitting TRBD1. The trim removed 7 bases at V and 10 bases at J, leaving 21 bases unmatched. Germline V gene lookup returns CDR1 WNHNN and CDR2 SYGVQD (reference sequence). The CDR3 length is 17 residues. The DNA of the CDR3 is TGCGCCAGCATCTCCAACCGACAGGGGGCAAGAAGGTCTGCAGCTTTCTTT. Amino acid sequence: CASISNRQGARRSAAFF.

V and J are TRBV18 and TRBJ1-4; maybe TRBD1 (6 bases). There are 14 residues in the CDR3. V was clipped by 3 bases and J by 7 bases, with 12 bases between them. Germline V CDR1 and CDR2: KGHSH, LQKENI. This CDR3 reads CASSPTGSGEKLFF. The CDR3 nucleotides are TGTGCCAGCTCACCCACAGGGTCCGGTGAAAAACTGTTTTTT.

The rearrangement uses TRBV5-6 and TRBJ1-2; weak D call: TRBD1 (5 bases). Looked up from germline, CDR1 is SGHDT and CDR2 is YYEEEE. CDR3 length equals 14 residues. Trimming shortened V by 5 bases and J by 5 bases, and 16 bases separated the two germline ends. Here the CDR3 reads CASRIWGRKYGYTF. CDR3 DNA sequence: TGTGCCAGCAGGATTTGGGGCAGGAAATATGGCTACACCTTC.

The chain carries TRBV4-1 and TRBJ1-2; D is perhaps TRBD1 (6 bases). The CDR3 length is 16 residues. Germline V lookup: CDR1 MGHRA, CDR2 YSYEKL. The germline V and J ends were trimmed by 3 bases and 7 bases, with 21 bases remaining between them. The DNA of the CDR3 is TGCGCCAGCAGCCATGCTCTGGGGGGGGCGAGGGCTGGCTACACCTTC. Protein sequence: CASSHALGGARAGYTF.

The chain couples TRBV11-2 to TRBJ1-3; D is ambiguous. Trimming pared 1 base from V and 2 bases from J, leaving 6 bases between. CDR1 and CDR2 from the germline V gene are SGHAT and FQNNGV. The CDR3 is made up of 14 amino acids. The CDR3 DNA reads TGTGCCAGCAGCTTAGCGGGTCCTGGAAACACCATATATTTT. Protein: CASSLAGPGNTIYF.

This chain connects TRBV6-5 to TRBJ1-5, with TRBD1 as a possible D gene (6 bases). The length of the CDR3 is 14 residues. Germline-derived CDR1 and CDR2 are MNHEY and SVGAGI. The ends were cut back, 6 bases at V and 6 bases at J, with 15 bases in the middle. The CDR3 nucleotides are TGTGCCAGCAGGGGGGACCAGGGGCGTCAGCCCCAGCATTTT. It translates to CASRGDQGRQPQHF.

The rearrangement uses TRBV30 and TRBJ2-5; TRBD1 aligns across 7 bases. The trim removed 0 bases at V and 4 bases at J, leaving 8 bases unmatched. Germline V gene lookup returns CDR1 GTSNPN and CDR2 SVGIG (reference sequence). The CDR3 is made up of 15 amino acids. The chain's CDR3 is CAWSVYGSGGETQYF. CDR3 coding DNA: TGTGCCTGGAGTGTATACGGGTCAGGGGGAGAGACCCAGTACTTC.

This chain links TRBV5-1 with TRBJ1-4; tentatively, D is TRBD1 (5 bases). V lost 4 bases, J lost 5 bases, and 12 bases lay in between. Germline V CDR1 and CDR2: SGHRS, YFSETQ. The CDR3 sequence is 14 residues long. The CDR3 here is CASSPGWGNEKLFF. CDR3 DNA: TGCGCCAGCAGCCCAGGGTGGGGAAATGAAAAACTGTTTTTT. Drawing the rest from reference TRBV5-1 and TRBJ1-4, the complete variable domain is KAGVTQTPRYLIKTRGQQVTLSCSPISGHRSVSWYQQTPGQGLQFLFEYFSETQRNKGNFPGRFSGRQFSNSRSEMNVSTLELGDSALYLCASSPGWGNEKLFFGSGTQLSVL.

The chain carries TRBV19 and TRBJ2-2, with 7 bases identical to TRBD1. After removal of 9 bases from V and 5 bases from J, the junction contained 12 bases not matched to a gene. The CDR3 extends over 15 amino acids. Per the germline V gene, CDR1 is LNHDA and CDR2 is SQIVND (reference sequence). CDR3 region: CASGRTGLRTGELFF. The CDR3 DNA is TGTGCCAGCGGAAGGACAGGCTTACGGACCGGGGAGCTGTTTTTT. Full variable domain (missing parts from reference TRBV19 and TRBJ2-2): DGGITQSPKYLFRKEGQNVTLSCEQNLNHDAMYWYRQDPGQGLRLIYYSQIVNDFQKGDIAEGYSVSREKKESFPLTVTSAQKNPTAFYLCASGRTGLRTGELFFGEGSRLTVL.

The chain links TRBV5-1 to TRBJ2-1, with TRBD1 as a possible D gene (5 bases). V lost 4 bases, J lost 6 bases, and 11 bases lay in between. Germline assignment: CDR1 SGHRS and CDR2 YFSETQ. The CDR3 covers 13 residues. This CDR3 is CASSGWGSNEQFF. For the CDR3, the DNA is TGCGCCAGCAGCGGTTGGGGCTCCAATGAGCAGTTCTTC.

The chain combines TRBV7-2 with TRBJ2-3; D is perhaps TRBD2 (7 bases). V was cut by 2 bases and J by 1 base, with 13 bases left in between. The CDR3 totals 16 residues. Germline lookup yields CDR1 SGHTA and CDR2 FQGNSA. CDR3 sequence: CASSLSRGGGTDTQYF. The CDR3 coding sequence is TGTGCCAGCAGCTTATCTAGGGGGGGTGGCACAGATACGCAGTATTTT.

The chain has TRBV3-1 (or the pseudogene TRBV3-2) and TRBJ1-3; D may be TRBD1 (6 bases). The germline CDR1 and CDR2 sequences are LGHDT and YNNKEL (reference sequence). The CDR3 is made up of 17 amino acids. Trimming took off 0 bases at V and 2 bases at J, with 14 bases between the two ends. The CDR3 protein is CASSQDILRGTGNTIYF. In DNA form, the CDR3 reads TGTGCCAGCAGCCAAGATATACTCAGGGGTACTGGAAACACCATATATTTT.

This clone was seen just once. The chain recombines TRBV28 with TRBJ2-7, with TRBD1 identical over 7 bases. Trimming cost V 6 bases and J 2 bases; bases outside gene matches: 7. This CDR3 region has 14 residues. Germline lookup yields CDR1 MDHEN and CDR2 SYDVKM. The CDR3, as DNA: TGTGCCAGCAGCCTGACAGGGTATGCCTACGAGCAGTACTTC. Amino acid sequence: CASSLTGYAYEQYF.